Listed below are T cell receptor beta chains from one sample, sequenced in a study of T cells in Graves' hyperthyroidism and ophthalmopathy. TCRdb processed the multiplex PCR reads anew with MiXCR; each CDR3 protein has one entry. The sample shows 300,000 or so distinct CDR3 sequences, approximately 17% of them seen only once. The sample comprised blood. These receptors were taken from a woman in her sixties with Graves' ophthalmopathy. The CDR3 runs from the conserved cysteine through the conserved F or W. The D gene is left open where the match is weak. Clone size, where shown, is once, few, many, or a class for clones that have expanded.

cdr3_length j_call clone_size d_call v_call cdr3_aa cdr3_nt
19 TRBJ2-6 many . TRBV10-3 CAIAGVLEPKNSGANVLTF TGTGCCATCGCTGGGGTTTTAGAGCCCAAAAATTCTGGGGCCAACGTCCTGACTTTC
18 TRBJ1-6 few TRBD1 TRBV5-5 CASSVGTAHETYNSPLHF TGTGCCAGCAGCGTCGGGACAGCCCACGAGACCTATAATTCACCCCTCCACTTT
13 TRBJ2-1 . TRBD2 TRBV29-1 CSVESGGYNEQFF TGCAGCGTCGAGAGCGGGGGGTACAATGAGCAGTTCTTC
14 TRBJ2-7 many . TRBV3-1 CASSQRGQAYEQYF TGTGCCAGCAGCCAACGTGGGCAGGCCTACGAGCAGTACTTC
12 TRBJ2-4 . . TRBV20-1 CSARGDRGIQYF TGCAGTGCTAGAGGGGACCGGGGCATTCAGTACTTC
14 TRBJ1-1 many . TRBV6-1 CASTFGGVNTEAFF TGTGCCAGCACATTCGGAGGGGTGAACACTGAAGCTTTCTTT
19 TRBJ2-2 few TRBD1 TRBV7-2 CASSLEFRLTGGNTGELFF TGTGCCAGCAGCTTAGAGTTCCGTTTGACAGGGGGCAACACCGGGGAGCTGTTTTTT
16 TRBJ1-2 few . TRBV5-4 CASTTGGGGRVHGYTF TGTGCCAGCACCACCGGAGGGGGGGGTCGTGTCCATGGCTACACCTTC
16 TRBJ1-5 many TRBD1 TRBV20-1 CSARDRQGAGVQPQHF TGCAGTGCTAGAGATCGGCAGGGGGCGGGTGTTCAGCCCCAGCATTTT
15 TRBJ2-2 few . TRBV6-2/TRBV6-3 CASSYRGMNTGELFF TGTGCCAGCAGTTACCGGGGAATGAACACCGGGGAGCTGTTTTTT
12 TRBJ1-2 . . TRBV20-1 CSASTGNYGYTF TGCAGTGCTAGTACAGGCAACTATGGCTACACCTTC
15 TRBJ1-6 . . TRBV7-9 CASSPRGSNYSPLHF TGTGCCAGCAGCCCAAGGGGGAGTAATTATTCACCCCTCCACTTT
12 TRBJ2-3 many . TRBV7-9 CASSPPADTQYF TGTGCCAGCAGCCCCCCGGCAGATACGCAGTATTTT
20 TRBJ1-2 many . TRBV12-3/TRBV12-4 CASSFLGPGTGRIYGYGYTF TGTGCCAGCAGTTTCTTAGGGCCTGGCACAGGGCGAATATACGGCTATGGCTACACCTTC
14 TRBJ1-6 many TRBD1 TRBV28 CASSFEGASSPLHF TGTGCCAGCAGTTTCGAGGGGGCGAGTTCACCCCTCCACTTT
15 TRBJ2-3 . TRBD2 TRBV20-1 CSAREASGRTDTQYF TGCAGTGCTAGAGAGGCTAGCGGGCGCACAGATACGCAGTATTTT
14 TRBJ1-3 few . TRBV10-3 CAISELGSGNTIYF TGTGCCATCAGTGAACTTGGCTCTGGAAACACCATATATTTT
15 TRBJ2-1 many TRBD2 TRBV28 CASSFLTSGYNEQFF TGTGCCAGCAGTTTTCTTACTAGCGGCTACAATGAGCAGTTCTTC
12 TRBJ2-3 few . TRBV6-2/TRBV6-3 CASTNKRDTQYF TGTGCCAGCACGAACAAACGGGATACGCAGTATTTT
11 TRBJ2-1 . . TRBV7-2 CASSLGDRGFF TGTGCCAGCAGTCTCGGTGACCGGGGGTTCTTC
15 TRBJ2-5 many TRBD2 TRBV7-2 CASSFGRAGVETQYF TGTGCCAGCAGCTTTGGCCGGGCGGGGGTTGAGACCCAGTACTTC
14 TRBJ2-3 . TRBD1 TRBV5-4 CASRGDRNTDTQYF TGTGCCAGCAGGGGGGACAGAAACACAGATACGCAGTATTTT
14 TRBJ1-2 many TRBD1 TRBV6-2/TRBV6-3 CASTYDRGLSSYTF TGTGCCAGCACCTACGACAGGGGGCTTTCGAGCTACACCTTC
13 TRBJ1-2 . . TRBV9 CASSVGQNNGYTF TGTGCCAGCAGCGTAGGACAGAACAATGGCTACACCTTC
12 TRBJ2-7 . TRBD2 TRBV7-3 CASSLDQTSRSF TGTGCCAGCAGCTTAGATCAGACTAGCAGGAGCTTC
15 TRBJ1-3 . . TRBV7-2 CASSWGPNSGNTIYF TGTGCCAGCAGCTGGGGCCCAAACTCTGGAAACACCATATATTTT
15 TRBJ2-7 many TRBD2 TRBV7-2 CASSLQTSGYDEQYF TGTGCCAGCAGCCTACAAACTAGCGGGTATGACGAGCAGTACTTC
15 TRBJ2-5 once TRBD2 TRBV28 CASSRYSGSGETQYF TGTGCCAGCAGTAGATATAGCGGGAGTGGTGAGACCCAGTACTTC
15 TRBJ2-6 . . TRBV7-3 CASSSLLSGANVLTF TGTGCCAGCAGCTCACTTCTCTCTGGGGCCAACGTCCTGACTTTC
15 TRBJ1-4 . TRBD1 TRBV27 CASASRGPHNEKLFF TGTGCCAGTGCTAGCAGGGGGCCGCATAATGAAAAACTGTTTTTT
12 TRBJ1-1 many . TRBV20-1 CSAREDRFEAFF TGCAGTGCTAGAGAAGACAGATTTGAAGCTTTCTTT
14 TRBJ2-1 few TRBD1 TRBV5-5 CASSRDRGSGEQFF TGTGCCAGCAGCCGTGACAGGGGATCCGGTGAGCAGTTCTTC
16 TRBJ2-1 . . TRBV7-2 CASSLEAGTGGNEQFF TGTGCCAGCAGCTTAGAGGCGGGGACTGGGGGCAATGAGCAGTTCTTC